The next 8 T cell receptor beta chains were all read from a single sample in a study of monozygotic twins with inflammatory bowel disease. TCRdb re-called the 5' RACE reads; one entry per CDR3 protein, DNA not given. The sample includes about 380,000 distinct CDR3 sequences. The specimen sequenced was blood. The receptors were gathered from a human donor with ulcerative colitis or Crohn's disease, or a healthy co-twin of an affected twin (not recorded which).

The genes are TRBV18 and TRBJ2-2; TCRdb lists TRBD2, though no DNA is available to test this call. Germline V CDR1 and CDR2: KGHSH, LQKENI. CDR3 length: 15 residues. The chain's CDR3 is CASSLRGGETGELFF.

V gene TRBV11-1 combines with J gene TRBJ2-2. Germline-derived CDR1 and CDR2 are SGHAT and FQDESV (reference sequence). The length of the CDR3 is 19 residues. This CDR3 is CASSTIGRMMLQNTGELFF.

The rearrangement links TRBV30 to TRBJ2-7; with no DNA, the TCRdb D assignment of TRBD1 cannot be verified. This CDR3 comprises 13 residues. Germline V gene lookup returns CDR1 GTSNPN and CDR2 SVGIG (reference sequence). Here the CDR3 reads CAWRGTGQGEQYF. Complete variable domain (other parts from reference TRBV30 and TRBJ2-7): SQTIHQWPATLVQPVGSPLSLECTVEGTSNPNLYWYRQAAGRGLQLLFYSVGIGQISSEVPQNLSASRPQDRQFILSSKKLLLSDSGFYLCAWRGTGQGEQYFGPGTRLTVT.

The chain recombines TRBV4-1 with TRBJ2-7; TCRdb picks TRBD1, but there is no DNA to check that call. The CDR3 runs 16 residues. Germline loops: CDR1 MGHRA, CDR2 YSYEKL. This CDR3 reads CASSQEIFGSGREQYF.

The CDR3 spells CASEGTSYIGSGELFF. The V call is TRBV11-2, the J call TRBJ2-2; TCRdb reports TRBD2, a call that lacks DNA to check it against. Germline V gene data show CDR1 as SGHAT and CDR2 as FQNNGV. This CDR3 spans 16 amino acids.

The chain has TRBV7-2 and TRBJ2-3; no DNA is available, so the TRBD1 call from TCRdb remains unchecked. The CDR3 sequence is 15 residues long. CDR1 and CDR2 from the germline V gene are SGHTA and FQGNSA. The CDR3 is CASSLGGPGSDTQYF.

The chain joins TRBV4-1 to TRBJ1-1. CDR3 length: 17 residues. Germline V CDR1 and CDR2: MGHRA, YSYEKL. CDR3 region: CASSPESSRSWNTEAFF.

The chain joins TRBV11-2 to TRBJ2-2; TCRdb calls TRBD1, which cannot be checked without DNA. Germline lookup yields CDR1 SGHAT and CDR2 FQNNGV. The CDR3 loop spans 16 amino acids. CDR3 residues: CASSLGFQGNTGELFF.